A single sample is the source of the 32 T cell receptor beta chains below, sequenced in a study of early T cells in non-severe SARS-CoV-2 infection. TCRdb independently ran MiXCR on the 5' RACE reads; one entry per CDR3 protein. Here the sample spans 80,000 to 95,000 distinct CDR3 sequences, around 17% being singletons. The sample was whole blood, taken at baseline. These receptors were taken from an adult who was a healthcare worker with PCR-confirmed SARS-CoV-2 infection or an uninfected control (not recorded which).

This clonotype was found many times. The chain carries TRBV7-8 and TRBJ1-2, with 10 bases identical to TRBD1. The CDR3 totals 16 residues. Germline CDR1 and CDR2: SGHVS and FQNEAQ. V shed 1 base, J shed 0 bases, and the junction held 2 bases outside the gene matches. The CDR3, as DNA: TGTGCCAGCAGCTTAGGAGGGACAGGGGCTAACTATGGCTACACCTTC. This translates into CASSLGGTGANYGYTF. The complete variable domain, with remaining parts taken from reference TRBV7-8 and TRBJ1-2, reads GAGVSQSPRYKVAKRGQDVALRCDPISGHVSLFWYQQALGQGPEFLTYFQNEAQLDKSGLPSDRFFAERPEGSVSTLKIQRTQQEDSAVYLCASSLGGTGANYGYTFGSGTRLTVV.

J is TRBJ2-1 and V is TRBV5-1, with D perhaps being TRBD1 or TRBD2 (5 bases each). The V end was cut by 0 bases, the J end by 7 bases, with 8 bases between. The CDR3 sequence is 13 residues long. Germline CDR1 SGHRS, CDR2 YFSETQ. The CDR3 here is CASSLVEGNEQFF. CDR3 bases: TGCGCCAGCAGCTTGGTTGAGGGGAATGAGCAGTTCTTC.

V gene TRBV2 combines with J gene TRBJ1-2; D might be TRBD1 (5 bases). Germline lookup yields CDR1 SNHLY and CDR2 FYNNEI. V gave up 5 bases and J gave up 4 bases, with 17 bases separating them. This CDR3 has 15 amino acids. CDR3 residues: CASSSRIRGIYGYTF. CDR3 DNA: TGTGCCAGCAGTTCGCGGATACGGGGCATCTATGGCTACACCTTC.

In its sample, this clonotype was seen a few times. The chain couples TRBV6-5 to TRBJ2-1; D uncertain. CDR3 length equals 14 residues. The germline V gene has CDR1 MNHEY and CDR2 SVGAGI. Trimming cost V 2 bases and J 7 bases, with 12 bases left between them. Written as DNA, the CDR3 is TGTGCCAGCAGTTACGCGGTGGCGGAGAATGAGCAGTTCTTC. It codes for CASSYAVAENEQFF.

This clonotype was found a few times. This chain links TRBV9 with TRBJ2-7; 12 nucleotides match TRBD2. Trimming removed 5 bases from V and 3 bases from J; junction bases left unmatched: 6. This CDR3 is 15 amino acids long. Germline V gene data show CDR1 as SGDLS and CDR2 as YYNGEE. CDR3 sequence (DNA): TGTGCCAGCAGTAGACTAGCGGGAGTGATCTACGAGCAGTACTTC. Translated, it gives CASSRLAGVIYEQYF.

This clonotype came up a few times. The chain couples TRBV4-1 to TRBJ2-5; possible D gene TRBD2, 5 bases. Germline loops: CDR1 MGHRA, CDR2 YSYEKL. Trimming pared 5 bases from V and 2 bases from J, leaving 9 bases between. The length of the CDR3 is 13 residues. CDR3 sequence reads: CASSGSTQETQYF. Written as DNA, the CDR3 is TGCGCCAGCAGCGGGAGTACGCAAGAGACCCAGTACTTC.

The chain combines TRBV6-6 with TRBJ2-1; 8 bases are shared with TRBD2. With 2 bases clipped from V and 6 bases from J, the junction kept 9 bases outside the gene matches. The CDR3 has 16 residues. Germline V gene data show CDR1 as MNHNY and CDR2 as SVGAGI (reference sequence). CDR3 nucleotide sequence: TGTGCCAGCAGTTACACCCTAAGCGGGAGTGCCAATGAGCAGTTCTTC. Protein sequence: CASSYTLSGSANEQFF.

This clonotype has ten or more counts. V gene TRBV18 combines with J gene TRBJ2-6; D gene unclear. V was cut by 6 bases and J by 0 bases, with 12 bases left in between. The CDR3 runs 16 residues. The germline CDR1 and CDR2 sequences are KGHSH and LQKENI. The CDR3 spells CASSESGRSGANVLTF. The CDR3 DNA sequence: TGTGCCAGCTCGGAGAGTGGTCGCTCTGGGGCCAACGTCCTGACTTTC.

This clonotype was seen a few times. This chain joins TRBV5-1 and TRBJ2-1; either TRBD1 or TRBD2 may fit D (5 bases each). The CDR3 loop spans 14 amino acids. Germline loops: CDR1 SGHRS, CDR2 YFSETQ. With 10 bases removed from V and 6 bases from J, the gap between germline ends came to 20 bases. This CDR3 reads CACGTGPQSNEQFF. For the CDR3, the DNA is TGCGCCTGTGGGACGGGACCCCAAAGCAATGAGCAGTTCTTC.

This chain links TRBV7-9 with TRBJ1-4; TRBD1 agrees at 7 bases. Per germline, CDR1 SEHNR and CDR2 FQNEAQ (reference sequence). V dropped 4 bases and J dropped 12; count of bases not matched to a gene: 5. The CDR3 runs to 12 residues. The CDR3 sequence is CASSSSQGELFF. CDR3 nucleotides: TGTGCCAGCAGCTCTTCCCAGGGGGAACTGTTTTTT. Variable domain in full (rest from reference TRBV7-9 and TRBJ1-4): DTGVSQNPRHKITKRGQNVTFRCDPISEHNRLYWYRQTLGQGPEFLTYFQNEAQLEKSRLLSDRFSAERPKGSFSTLEIQRTEQGDSAMYLCASSSSQGELFFGSGTQLSVL.

This clonotype was detected only a few times. The CDR3 DNA reads TGTGCCAGCAGTTTAGGGGGCCGGGACACCGGGGAGCTGTTTTTT. It codes for CASSLGGRDTGELFF. This chain uses TRBV27 with TRBJ2-2; D is perhaps TRBD1 (6 bases). V lost 2 bases, J lost 3 bases, and 10 bases lay in between. Germline V CDR1 and CDR2: MNHEY, SMNVEV (reference sequence). This CDR3 region has 15 residues.

V usage is TRBV6-6 and J usage is TRBJ1-3, with 8 bases aligning to TRBD1. The CDR3 has 15 amino acids. Germline V gene lookup returns CDR1 MNHNY and CDR2 SVGAGI (reference sequence). V lost 1 base to trimming and J lost 8 bases; unmatched junction nucleotides: 7. The chain's CDR3 is CASSYYGTGGDTIYF. CDR3 DNA: TGTGCCAGCAGTTACTACGGGACAGGCGGTGACACCATATATTTT.

This clonotype was recorded a few times. The rearrangement joins TRBV2 to TRBJ2-7; 7 nucleotides align to TRBD2. Unmatched junction bases numbered 16, after V lost 7 bases and J lost 4 bases. Germline CDR1 is SNHLY and CDR2 is FYNNEI. This CDR3 contains 16 residues. The CDR3 is CASKEGRELVKYEQYF. The CDR3 DNA reads TGTGCCAGCAAAGAAGGGCGGGAGCTGGTTAAATACGAGCAGTACTTC.

This clonotype has a handful of counts. The V gene is TRBV7-3, the J gene TRBJ1-6; D is undetermined. V dropped 9 bases and J dropped 9 bases, with 18 bases sitting between them. Germline CDR1 and CDR2: SGHTA and FQGTGA. CDR3 length: 14 amino acids. The CDR3 DNA sequence: TGTGCCAGTACAATGGGAGCGGTAATTTCACCCCTCCACTTT. It translates to CASTMGAVISPLHF.

The genes are TRBV12-3 or TRBV12-4 and TRBJ2-3; 7 bases match TRBD2. The CDR3 runs to 15 residues. V shed 6 bases, J shed 1 base, and the junction held 7 bases outside the gene matches. The CDR3 sequence is CASSDPSGGTDTQYF. As DNA, the CDR3 is TGTGCCAGCAGCGATCCTAGCGGAGGCACAGATACGCAGTATTTT.

This clonotype was counted between two and nine times. The CDR3 DNA sequence: TGTGCCAGCTCAGTGGACAGTTTGAACACTGAAGCTTTCTTT. This translates into CASSVDSLNTEAFF. The rearrangement links TRBV18 to TRBJ1-1; tentative D call: TRBD1 (6 bases). V was trimmed by 5 bases and J by 0 bases, leaving 10 bases between them. Germline V gene data show CDR1 as KGHSH and CDR2 as LQKENI. This CDR3 comprises 14 residues.

This clonotype was found a few times. This chain joins TRBV4-1 and TRBJ2-7; 13 positions match TRBD2. Germline CDR1 reads MGHRA; CDR2 reads YSYEKL. The CDR3 contains 19 residues. V shed 4 bases and J 2 bases; nucleotides not matched to a gene: 14. CDR3 sequence (DNA): TGCGCCAGCAGCCTCACAGGGACTCCCACTAGCGGGAGGGCCTACGAGCAGTACTTC. Translation gives CASSLTGTPTSGRAYEQYF.

This clonotype was counted ten times or more. The rearrangement joins TRBV9 to TRBJ1-3; TRBD1 agrees at 8 bases. Germline CDR1 and CDR2: SGDLS and YYNGEE. This CDR3 region has 14 residues. With V trimmed by 4 bases and J by 8 bases, 8 bases remained unmatched. CDR3 region: CASSPRQGIDTIYF. Written as DNA, the CDR3 is TGTGCCAGCAGCCCCAGACAGGGGATAGACACCATATATTTT.

The chain links TRBV12-3 or TRBV12-4 to TRBJ2-1; TRBD2 might be the D (6 bases). The V gene lost 6 bases and the J gene lost 10 bases, with 19 bases spanning the gap. CDR3 length: 14 residues. The DNA for the CDR3 is TGTGCCAGCAGCAGGCAAGGAGGGCCCGCGGAGCAGTTCTTC. Protein: CASSRQGGPAEQFF.

This clonotype has ten or more counts. This rearrangement joins TRBV2 to TRBJ2-3, with D possibly being TRBD2 (5 bases). The CDR3 loop spans 13 amino acids. V lost 8 bases and J 2 bases, leaving 11 bases between the germline ends. From germline, CDR1 is SNHLY and CDR2 FYNNEI. The CDR3 bases are TGTGCCAGCTACTCGGGATCCACAGATACGCAGTATTTT. This codes for CASYSGSTDTQYF.

The chain joins TRBV6-2 or TRBV6-3 to TRBJ2-1; tentatively, D is TRBD2 (7 bases). Germline values: CDR1 MNHEY, CDR2 SVGEGT. There are 14 residues in the CDR3. The V and J ends lost 5 bases and 11 bases respectively, with 19 bases between them. The CDR3 DNA is TGTGCCAGCAGTACAAGGGGGGGCCAGCTTCAGCAGTTCTTC. Its translation is CASSTRGGQLQQFF.

The chain uses TRBV20-1 and TRBJ2-6; the match to TRBD1 covers 10 bases. This CDR3 spans 17 amino acids. Germline values: CDR1 DFQATT, CDR2 SNEGSKA (reference sequence). The trim removed 4 bases at V and 3 bases at J, leaving 9 bases unmatched. CDR3 DNA: TGCAGTGCTAAGGATGGGACAGGGGCCGGTGGGGCCAACGTCCTGACTTTC. It yields the protein CSAKDGTGAGGANVLTF.

Ten or more counts support this clonotype. This chain connects TRBV19 to TRBJ2-6, with D tentatively TRBD1 (6 bases). The CDR3 sequence is 15 residues long. V was pared by 7 bases and J by 2 bases, with 12 bases between. Germline loops: CDR1 LNHDA, CDR2 SQIVND (reference sequence). CDR3 in amino acids: CASKTGRAGANVLTF. Written as DNA, the CDR3 is TGTGCCAGTAAGACAGGACGGGCTGGGGCCAACGTCCTGACTTTC. The full variable domain, its missing parts supplied by reference TRBV19 and TRBJ2-6, is DGGITQSPKYLFRKEGQNVTLSCEQNLNHDAMYWYRQDPGQGLRLIYYSQIVNDFQKGDIAEGYSVSREKKESFPLTVTSAQKNPTAFYLCASKTGRAGANVLTFGAGSRLTVL.

The genes are TRBV28 and TRBJ1-1, with a possible D match to TRBD1 (6 bases). Germline CDR1 and CDR2: MDHEN and SYDVKM. V was pared by 4 bases and J by 1 base, with 10 bases between. The CDR3 is 14 amino acids. The CDR3 protein is CASSYTGWNTEAFF. The DNA of the CDR3 is TGTGCCAGCAGTTACACAGGGTGGAACACTGAAGCTTTCTTT.

The chain uses TRBV7-8 and TRBJ2-5; D possibly corresponds to TRBD1 (6 bases). The germline V gene encodes CDR1 SGHVS and CDR2 FQNEAQ. This CDR3 is 15 amino acids long. The ends were cut back, 8 bases at V and 4 bases at J, with 20 bases in the middle. CDR3 bases: TGTGCCAGCTCCGGAGTAGGGTTAGGGGGAGAGACCCAGTACTTC. Translating it yields CASSGVGLGGETQYF.

The rearrangement joins TRBV4-1 to TRBJ1-2; D not resolved. The germline CDR1 and CDR2 sequences are MGHRA and YSYEKL. V was pared by 5 bases and J by 3 bases, with 1 base between. The CDR3 sequence is 10 residues long. CDR3 amino acids: CASSYYGYTF. The CDR3 region has the DNA TGCGCCAGCAGCTACTATGGCTACACCTTC.

V gene TRBV9 combines with J gene TRBJ1-2, with 9 bases aligning to TRBD1. The V gene end was trimmed by 2 bases and the J gene end by 5 bases; junction bases not matched to a gene: 7. Germline V lookup: CDR1 SGDLS, CDR2 YYNGEE. This CDR3 has 15 amino acids. The CDR3 nucleotides are TGTGCCAGCAGCGTGATGCCGGGACAGGGATATGGCTACACCTTC. Its protein is CASSVMPGQGYGYTF.

This chain connects TRBV12-3 or TRBV12-4 to TRBJ2-7; perhaps TRBD2 as D (5 bases). V lost 4 bases and J 2 bases, leaving 9 bases between the germline ends. There are 13 residues in the CDR3. In DNA form, the CDR3 reads TGTGCCAGCAGTTCCCCCGGGACCTACGAGCAGTACTTC. Translation gives CASSSPGTYEQYF.

The chain couples TRBV20-1 to TRBJ1-2; TRBD1 might be the D (6 bases). The CDR3 spans 17 residues. Germline assignment: CDR1 DFQATT and CDR2 SNEGSKA (reference sequence). Trimming removed 1 base from V and 0 bases from J, with 18 bases in between. Here the CDR3 reads CSARGIGQPKANYGYTF. Here the CDR3 DNA reads TGCAGTGCTAGAGGCATAGGACAGCCTAAAGCTAACTATGGCTACACCTTC.

The V call is TRBV4-1, the J call TRBJ2-1; 7 positions agree with TRBD1. Germline V gene lookup returns CDR1 MGHRA and CDR2 YSYEKL. The CDR3 loop spans 18 amino acids. V shed 0 bases, J shed 5 bases, and the junction held 13 bases outside the gene matches. CDR3 sequence: CASSQDYWLRDSNNEQFF. The CDR3 DNA sequence: TGCGCCAGCAGCCAAGATTATTGGTTGAGGGACAGCAACAATGAGCAGTTCTTC.

In this sample, this clonotype turned up a few times. The rearrangement links TRBV6-2 or TRBV6-3 to TRBJ2-2, with D maybe TRBD2 (6 bases). Trimming took off 7 bases at V and 5 bases at J, with 14 bases between the two ends. Germline V gene lookup returns CDR1 MNHEY and CDR2 SVGEGT. This CDR3 is built from 14 residues. CDR3 DNA: TGTGCCAGCAAGGCGGGAAGGGAAACCGGGGAGCTGTTTTTT. Protein product: CASKAGRETGELFF.

The chain has TRBV6-5 and TRBJ1-4; 8 bases agree with TRBD1. V lost 5 bases, J lost 4 bases, and 3 bases stayed unmatched. The CDR3 is 14 residues long. Germline CDR1 reads MNHEY; CDR2 reads SVGAGI. The CDR3, as DNA: TGTGCCAGCAGTCCGACAGGGGATAATGAAAAACTGTTTTTT. This translates into CASSPTGDNEKLFF.